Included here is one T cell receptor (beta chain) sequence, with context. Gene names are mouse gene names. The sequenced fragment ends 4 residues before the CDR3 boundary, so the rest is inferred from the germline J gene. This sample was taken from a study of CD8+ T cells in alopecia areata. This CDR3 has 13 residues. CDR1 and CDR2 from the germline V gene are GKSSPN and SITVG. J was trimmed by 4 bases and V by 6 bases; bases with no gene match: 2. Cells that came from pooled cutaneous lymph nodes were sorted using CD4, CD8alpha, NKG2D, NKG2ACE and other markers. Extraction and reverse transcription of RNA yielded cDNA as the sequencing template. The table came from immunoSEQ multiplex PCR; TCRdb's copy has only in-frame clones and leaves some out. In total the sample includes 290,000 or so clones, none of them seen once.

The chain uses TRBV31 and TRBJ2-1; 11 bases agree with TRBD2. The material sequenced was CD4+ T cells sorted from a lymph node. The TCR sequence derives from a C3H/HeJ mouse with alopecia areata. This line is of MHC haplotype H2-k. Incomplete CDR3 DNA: TGTGCCTGCGACTGGGGGGGGTATGCT. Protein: CACDWGGYA. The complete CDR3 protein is CACDWGGYAEQFF.